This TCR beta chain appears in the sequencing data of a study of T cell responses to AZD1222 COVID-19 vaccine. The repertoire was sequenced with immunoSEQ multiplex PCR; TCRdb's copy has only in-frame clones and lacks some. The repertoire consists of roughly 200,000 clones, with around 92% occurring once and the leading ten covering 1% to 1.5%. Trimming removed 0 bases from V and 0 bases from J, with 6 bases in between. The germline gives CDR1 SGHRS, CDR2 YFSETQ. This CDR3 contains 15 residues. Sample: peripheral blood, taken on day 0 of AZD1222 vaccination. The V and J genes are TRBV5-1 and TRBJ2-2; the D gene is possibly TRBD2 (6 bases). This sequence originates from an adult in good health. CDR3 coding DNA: TGCGCCAGCAGCTTGGGCGGGACGAACACCGGGGAGCTGTTTTTT. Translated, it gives CASSLGGTNTGELFF. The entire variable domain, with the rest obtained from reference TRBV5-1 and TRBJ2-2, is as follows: KAGVTQTPRYLIKTRGQQVTLSCSPISGHRSVSWYQQTPGQGLQFLFEYFSETQRNKGNFPGRFSGRQFSNSRSEMNVSTLELGDSALYLCASSLGGTNTGELFFGEGSRLTVL.